This entry features one T cell receptor beta chain sequence. As yet, its antigen is unknown. V dropped 2 bases and J dropped 0 bases, with 13 bases sitting between them. This CDR3 has 16 residues. In germline, CDR1 is MDHEN, CDR2 SYDVKM. Data came from immunoSEQ multiplex PCR; TCRdb stores just in-frame clones and leaves some out. The sample records under 70,000 clones, roughly three quarters being singletons. The data are from a study of T cell responses to AZD1222 COVID-19 vaccine. Study-wide results and caveats: Seropositive status at baseline applied to only a handful of AZD1222 recipients.

The chain recombines TRBV28 with TRBJ2-5; no firm D call. The starting material was peripheral blood, obtained 28 days after the second AZD1222 dose. The clonotype comes from an adult who received the AZD1222 COVID-19 vaccine. CDR3 sequence: CASSLLETTHQETQYF. The DNA for the CDR3 is TGTGCCAGCAGTTTACTTGAGACAACCCACCAAGAGACCCAGTACTTC.